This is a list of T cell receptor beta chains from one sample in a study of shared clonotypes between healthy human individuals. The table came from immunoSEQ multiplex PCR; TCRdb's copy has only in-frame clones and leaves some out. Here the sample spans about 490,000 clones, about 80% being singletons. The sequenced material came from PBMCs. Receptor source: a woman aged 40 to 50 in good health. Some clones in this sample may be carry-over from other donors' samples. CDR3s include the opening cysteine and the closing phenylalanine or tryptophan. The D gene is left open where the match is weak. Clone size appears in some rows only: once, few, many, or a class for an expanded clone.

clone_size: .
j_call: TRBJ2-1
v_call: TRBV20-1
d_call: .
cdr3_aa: CSAAANNEQFF
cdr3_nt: TGCAGTGCTGCGGCAAACAATGAGCAGTTCTTC

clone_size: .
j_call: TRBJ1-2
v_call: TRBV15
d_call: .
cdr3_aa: CATSREPGRGYGYTF
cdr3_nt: TGTGCCACCAGCAGAGAACCGGGAAGGGGCTATGGCTACACCTTC

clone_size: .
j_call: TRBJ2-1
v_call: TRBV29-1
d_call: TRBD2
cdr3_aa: CSVDARGLAGEQFF
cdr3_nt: TGCAGCGTCGATGCCCGGGGACTAGCGGGAGAGCAGTTCTTC

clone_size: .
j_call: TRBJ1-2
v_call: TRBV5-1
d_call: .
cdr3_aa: CASSLGLGNYGYTF
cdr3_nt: TGCGCCAGCAGCTTGGGACTGGGAAACTATGGCTACACCTTC

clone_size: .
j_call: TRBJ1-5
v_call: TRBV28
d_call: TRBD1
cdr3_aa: CASSLGQGASQPQHF
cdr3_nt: TGTGCCAGCAGCCTCGGACAGGGGGCGAGTCAGCCCCAGCATTTT

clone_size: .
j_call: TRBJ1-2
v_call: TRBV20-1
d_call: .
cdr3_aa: CSATNFYGYTF
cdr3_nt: TGCAGTGCTACCAACTTCTATGGCTACACCTTC

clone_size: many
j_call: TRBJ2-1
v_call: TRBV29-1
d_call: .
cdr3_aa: CSVEGLDPVDEQFF
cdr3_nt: TGCAGCGTTGAGGGCCTAGACCCTGTTGATGAGCAGTTCTTC

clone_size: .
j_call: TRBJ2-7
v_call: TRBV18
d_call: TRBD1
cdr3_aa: CASSEPGQGYEQYF
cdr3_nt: TGTGCCAGCTCCGAGCCGGGACAGGGCTACGAGCAGTACTTC

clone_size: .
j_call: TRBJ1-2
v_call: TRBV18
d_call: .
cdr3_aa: CASSPAASTNYGYTF
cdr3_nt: TGTGCCAGCTCACCGGCGGCCTCGACTAACTATGGCTACACCTTC

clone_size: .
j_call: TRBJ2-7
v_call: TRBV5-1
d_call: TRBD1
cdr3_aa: CASSYTRDSYEQYF
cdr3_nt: TGCGCCAGCAGCTATACCCGGGACAGTTACGAGCAGTACTTC

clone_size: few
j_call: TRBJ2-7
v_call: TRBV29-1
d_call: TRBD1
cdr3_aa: CSVEVRDRGTYEQYF
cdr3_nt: TGCAGCGTTGAAGTGAGGGACAGGGGTACCTACGAGCAGTACTTC

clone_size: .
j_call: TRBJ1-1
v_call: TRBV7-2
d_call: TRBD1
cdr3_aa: CASSLGGTGNTEAFF
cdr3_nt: TGTGCCAGCAGCTTAGGCGGGACAGGGAACACTGAAGCTTTCTTT

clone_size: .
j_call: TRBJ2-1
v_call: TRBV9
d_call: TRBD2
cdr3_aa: CASSTSGRGGNEQFF
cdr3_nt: TGTGCCAGCAGCACCAGCGGGAGGGGTGGGAATGAGCAGTTCTTC

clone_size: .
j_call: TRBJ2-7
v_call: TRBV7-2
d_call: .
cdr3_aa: CASSSPAGQKSLGHYEQYF
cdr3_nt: TGTGCCAGCAGCTCCCCAGCGGGACAGAAATCCTTAGGACACTACGAGCAGTACTTC

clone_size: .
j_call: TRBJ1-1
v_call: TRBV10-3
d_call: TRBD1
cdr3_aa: CAISGRDRGFMNTEAFF
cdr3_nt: TGTGCCATCAGTGGTCGGGACAGGGGATTCATGAACACTGAAGCTTTCTTT